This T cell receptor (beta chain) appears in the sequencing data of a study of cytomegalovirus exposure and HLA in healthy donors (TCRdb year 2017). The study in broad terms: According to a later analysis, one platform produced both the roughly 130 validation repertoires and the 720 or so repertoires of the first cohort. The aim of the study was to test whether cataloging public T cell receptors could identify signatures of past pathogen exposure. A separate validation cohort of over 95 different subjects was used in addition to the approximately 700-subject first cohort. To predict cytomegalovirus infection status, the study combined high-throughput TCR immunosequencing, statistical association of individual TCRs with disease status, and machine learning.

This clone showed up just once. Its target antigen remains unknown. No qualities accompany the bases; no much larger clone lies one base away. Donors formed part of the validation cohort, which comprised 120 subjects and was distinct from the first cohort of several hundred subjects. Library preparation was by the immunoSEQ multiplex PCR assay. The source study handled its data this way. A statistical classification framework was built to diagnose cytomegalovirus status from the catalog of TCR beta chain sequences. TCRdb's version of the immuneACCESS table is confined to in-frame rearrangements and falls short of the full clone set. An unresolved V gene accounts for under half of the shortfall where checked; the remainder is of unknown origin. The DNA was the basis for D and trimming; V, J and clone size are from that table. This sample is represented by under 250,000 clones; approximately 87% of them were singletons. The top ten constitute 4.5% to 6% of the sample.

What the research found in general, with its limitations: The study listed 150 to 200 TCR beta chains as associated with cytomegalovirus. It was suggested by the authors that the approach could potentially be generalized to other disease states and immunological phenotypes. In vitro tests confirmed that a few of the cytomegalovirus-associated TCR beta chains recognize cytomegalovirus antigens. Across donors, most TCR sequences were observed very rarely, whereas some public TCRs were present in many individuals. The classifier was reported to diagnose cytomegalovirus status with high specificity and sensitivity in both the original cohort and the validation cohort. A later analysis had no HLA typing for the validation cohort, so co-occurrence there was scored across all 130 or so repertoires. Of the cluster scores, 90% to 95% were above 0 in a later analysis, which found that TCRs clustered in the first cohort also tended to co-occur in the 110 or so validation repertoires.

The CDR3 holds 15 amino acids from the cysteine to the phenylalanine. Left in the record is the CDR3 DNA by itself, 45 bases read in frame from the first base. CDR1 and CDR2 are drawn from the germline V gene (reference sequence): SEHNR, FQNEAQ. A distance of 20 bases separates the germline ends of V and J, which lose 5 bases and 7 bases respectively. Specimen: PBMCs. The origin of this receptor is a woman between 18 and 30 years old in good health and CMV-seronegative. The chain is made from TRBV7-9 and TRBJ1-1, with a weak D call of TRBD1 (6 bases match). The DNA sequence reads TGTGCCAGCAGCCCGCCTGGTTGGGGGGCCTTTGAAGCTTTCTTT. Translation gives CASSPPGWGAFEAFF.